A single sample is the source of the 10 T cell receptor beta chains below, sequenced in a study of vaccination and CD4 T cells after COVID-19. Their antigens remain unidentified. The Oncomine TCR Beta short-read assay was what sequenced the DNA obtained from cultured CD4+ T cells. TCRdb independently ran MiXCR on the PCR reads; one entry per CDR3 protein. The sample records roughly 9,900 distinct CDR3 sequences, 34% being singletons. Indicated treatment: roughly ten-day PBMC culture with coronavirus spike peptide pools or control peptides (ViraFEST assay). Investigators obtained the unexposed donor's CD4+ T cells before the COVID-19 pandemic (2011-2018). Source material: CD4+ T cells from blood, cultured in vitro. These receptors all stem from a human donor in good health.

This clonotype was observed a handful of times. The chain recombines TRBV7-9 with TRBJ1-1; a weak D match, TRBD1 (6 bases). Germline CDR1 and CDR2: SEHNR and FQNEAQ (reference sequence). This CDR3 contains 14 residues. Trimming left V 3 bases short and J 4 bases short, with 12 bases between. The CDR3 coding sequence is TGTGCCAGCAGCTTTTCACAGGGAAGCACTGAAGCTTTCTTT. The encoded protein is CASSFSQGSTEAFF.

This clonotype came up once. CDR3 DNA: TGTGCCAGCAGCTCCTCTAGCGGGGGGTACAATGAGCAGTTCTTC. Amino acid sequence: CASSSSSGGYNEQFF. The chain has TRBV7-3 and TRBJ2-1, with 11 bases lining up with TRBD2. The CDR3 runs 15 residues. After removal of 4 bases from V and 4 bases from J, the junction contained 3 bases not matched to a gene. The germline V gene encodes CDR1 SGHTA and CDR2 FQGTGA.

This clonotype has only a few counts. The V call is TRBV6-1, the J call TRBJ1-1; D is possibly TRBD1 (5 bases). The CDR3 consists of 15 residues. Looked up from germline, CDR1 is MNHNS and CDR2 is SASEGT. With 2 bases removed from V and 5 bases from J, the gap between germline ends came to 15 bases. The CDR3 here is CASSEKGGARTEAFF. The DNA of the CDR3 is TGTGCCAGCAGTGAAAAAGGAGGGGCAAGGACTGAAGCTTTCTTT.

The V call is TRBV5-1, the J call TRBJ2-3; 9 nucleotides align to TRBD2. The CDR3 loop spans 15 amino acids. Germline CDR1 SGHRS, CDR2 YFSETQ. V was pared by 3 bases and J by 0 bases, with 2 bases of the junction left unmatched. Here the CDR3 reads CASSSLAGSTDTQYF. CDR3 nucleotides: TGCGCCAGCAGCTCTCTAGCGGGGAGCACAGATACGCAGTATTTT.

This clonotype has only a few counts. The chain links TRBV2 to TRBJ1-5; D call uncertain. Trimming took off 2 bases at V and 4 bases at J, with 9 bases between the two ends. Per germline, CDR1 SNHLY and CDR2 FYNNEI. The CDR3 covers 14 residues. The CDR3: CASSELTNNQPQHF. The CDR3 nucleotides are TGTGCCAGCAGTGAATTAACTAATAATCAGCCCCAGCATTTT. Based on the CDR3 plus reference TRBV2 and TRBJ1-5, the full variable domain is EPEVTQTPSHQVTQMGQEVILRCVPISNHLYFYWYRQILGQKVEFLVSFYNNEISEKSEIFDDQFSVERPDGSNFTLKIRSTKLEDSAMYFCASSELTNNQPQHFGDGTRLSIL.

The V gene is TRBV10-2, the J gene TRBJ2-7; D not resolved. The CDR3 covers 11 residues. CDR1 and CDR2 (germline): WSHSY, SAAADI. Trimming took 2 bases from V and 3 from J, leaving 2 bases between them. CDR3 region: CASSEGYEQYF. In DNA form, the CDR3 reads TGCGCCAGCAGTGAGGGCTACGAGCAGTACTTC.

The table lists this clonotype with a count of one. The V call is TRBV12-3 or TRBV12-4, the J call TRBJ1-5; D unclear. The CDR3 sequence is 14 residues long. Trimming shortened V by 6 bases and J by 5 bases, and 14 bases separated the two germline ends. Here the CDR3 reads CASSPQVSHQPQHF. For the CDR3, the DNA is TGTGCCAGCAGCCCCCAGGTCAGCCATCAGCCCCAGCATTTT.

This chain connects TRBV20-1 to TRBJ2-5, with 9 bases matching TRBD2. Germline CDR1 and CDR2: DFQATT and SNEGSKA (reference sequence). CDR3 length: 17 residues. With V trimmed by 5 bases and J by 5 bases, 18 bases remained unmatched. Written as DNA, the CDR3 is TGCAGTGCTCCCGTTCTGGCGGGGGGGCCTAACGCGGAGACCCAGTACTTC. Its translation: CSAPVLAGGPNAETQYF.

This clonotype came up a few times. The CDR3 sequence is CSAAGAFF. The CDR3 nucleotides are TGCAGTGCCGCCGGCGCTTTCTTT. The chain recombines TRBV20-1 with TRBJ1-1; no reliable D call. Deletions cut 6 bases from V and 11 bases from J, with 7 bases between. Germline CDR1 reads DFQATT; CDR2 reads SNEGSKA (reference sequence). The CDR3 loop spans 8 amino acids.

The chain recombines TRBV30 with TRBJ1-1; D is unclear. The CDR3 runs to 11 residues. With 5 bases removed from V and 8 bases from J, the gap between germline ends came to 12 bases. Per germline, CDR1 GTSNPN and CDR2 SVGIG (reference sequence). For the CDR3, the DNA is TGTGCCTGGGGGAGGAGGGCCGAAGCTTTCTTT. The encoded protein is CAWGRRAEAFF.